These T cell receptor beta chains were read from a single sample in a study of Ad26.COV2.S vaccination and SARS-CoV-2 variants. Sequencing was performed with immunoSEQ multiplex PCR; in TCRdb, only in-frame clones are kept and a portion is missing. The table has over 350,000 clones, more than 85% seen once. The sequenced sample was peripheral blood, obtained in a trial of Ad26.COV2.S vaccine versus placebo. The receptor source for this set is a person aged 18-65 years who received the Ad26.COV2.S COVID-19 vaccine or a placebo. The CDR3 runs from the conserved cysteine through the conserved F or W. The D gene is left open where the match is weak. Clone size is stated in some rows and not others, as once, few, many or a class when expanded.

clone_size cdr3_length d_call j_call v_call cdr3_nt cdr3_aa
- 12 - TRBJ2-7 TRBV29-1 TGCAGCGTTGAAGAGGGACTTGGCGAGCAGTACTTC CSVEEGLGEQYF
- 16 - TRBJ1-6 TRBV14 TGTGCCAGCAGCCAAGGAAGGAACTCCTATAATTCACCCCTCCACTTT CASSQGRNSYNSPLHF
few 15 TRBD2 TRBJ2-2 TRBV18 TGTGCCAGCTCACAAGGGACTACCAACACCGGGGAGCTGTTTTTT CASSQGTTNTGELFF
- 13 TRBD1 TRBJ1-2 TRBV3-1/TRBV3-2 TGTGCCAGCAGCCCCACAGGGGGTAGTGGCTACACCTTC CASSPTGGSGYTF
- 15 TRBD2 TRBJ2-7 TRBV11-2 TGTGCCAGCAGCTCCGAGCGGGGGGGCTTCGGCGAGCAGTACTTC CASSSERGGFGEQYF
- 14 - TRBJ1-1 TRBV14 TGTGCCAGCAGCCAAGCACGTGGGTGGGCTGAAGCTTTCTTT CASSQARGWAEAFF
- 16 - TRBJ2-5 TRBV7-9 TGTGCCAGCAGCCCGGCTCAGGGGCCCGTCCAAGAGACCCAGTACTTC CASSPAQGPVQETQYF
- 12 - TRBJ2-7 TRBV18 TGTGCCAGCTCCCCTCAGACCTACGAGCAGTACTTC CASSPQTYEQYF
- 16 TRBD2 TRBJ2-1 TRBV11-2 TGTGCCAGCAGGGGGTGGACTAGCGGACCTAGGGATGAGCAGTTCTTC CASRGWTSGPRDEQFF
- 15 TRBD2 TRBJ2-7 TRBV4-1 TGCGCCAGCAGCCAGGCTAGCGGGGGAACCTACGAGCAGTACTTC CASSQASGGTYEQYF
few 12 - TRBJ2-2 TRBV24-1 TGTGCCACCAGTGAGACCACCGGGGAGCTGTTTTTT CATSETTGELFF
few 17 - TRBJ2-2 TRBV27 TGTGCCAGCAGTATACCCCGATTTTCGGGCGTCACCGGGGAGCTGTTTTTT CASSIPRFSGVTGELFF
- 14 - TRBJ2-7 TRBV24-1 TGTGCCACCAGTGATCCCGGGAGCTCCTACGAGCAGTACTTC CATSDPGSSYEQYF
- 14 TRBD2 TRBJ2-4 TRBV5-6 TGTGCCAGCAGTGATACCGGGACTAGCGGCATTCAGTACTTC CASSDTGTSGIQYF
- 15 - TRBJ1-2 TRBV4-3 TGCGCCAGCAGCCAGGATCGCCCGGGTAGGGATGGCTACACCTTC CASSQDRPGRDGYTF
- 12 - TRBJ2-1 TRBV12-3/TRBV12-4 TGTGCCAGCAGCCCCCCACACAATGAGCAGTTCTTC CASSPPHNEQFF
- 14 - TRBJ1-2 TRBV7-9 TGTGCCAGCAGCCCAGGTGGGGGAGGGGATGGCTACACCTTC CASSPGGGGDGYTF
- 16 - TRBJ2-3 TRBV7-2 TGTGCCAGCAGCTTCGGCAGACAGGTTGGAAGGGATACGCAGTATTTT CASSFGRQVGRDTQYF
- 13 - TRBJ1-6 TRBV2 TGTGCCGGCAGGACAGTTTATAATTCACCCCTCCACTTT CAGRTVYNSPLHF
- 16 - TRBJ1-3 TRBV9 TGTGCCAGCAGCGTAGCCCCAGGCCGCTCTGGAAACACCATATATTTT CASSVAPGRSGNTIYF
- 17 TRBD2 TRBJ2-2 TRBV24-1 TGTGCCACCAGTGATTTGCGACTAGCGGAGAACACCGGGGAGCTGTTTTTT CATSDLRLAENTGELFF
- 13 - TRBJ2-7 TRBV5-6 TGTGCCAGCAGCCATATGGGGGGATACGAGCAGTACTTC CASSHMGGYEQYF
- 15 TRBD2 TRBJ2-3 TRBV7-9 TGTGCCAGCAGGGGCAGCGGGGGAAGCACAGATACGCAGTATTTT CASRGSGGSTDTQYF
- 15 - TRBJ1-4 TRBV7-2 TGTGCCAGCAGCTTACCGGCTGCAACTAATGAAAAACTGTTTTTT CASSLPAATNEKLFF
- 17 - TRBJ2-5 TRBV27 TGTGCCAGCAGTTTTCTAAGGCCCGGTTATGCGCTAGAGACCCAGTACTTC CASSFLRPGYALETQYF
- 10 - TRBJ1-1 TRBV19 TGTGCCAGTAAGGACACTGAAGCTTTCTTT CASKDTEAFF
once 13 - TRBJ2-7 TRBV6-6 TGTGCCAGCAGTCAGGGTGTGGGCTACGAGCAGTACTTC CASSQGVGYEQYF
once 15 TRBD2 TRBJ2-1 TRBV3-1/TRBV3-2 TGTGCCAGCAGCCAAGCACTAGCGGAGTACAATGAGCAGTTCTTC CASSQALAEYNEQFF
- 15 TRBD1 TRBJ1-1 TRBV7-8 TGTGCCAGCAGCGCCAACAGGGGATTGGGCACTGAAGCTTTCTTT CASSANRGLGTEAFF
many 13 - TRBJ2-7 TRBV19 TGTGCCAGTAGGGAGGGACGTTTGGACGAGCAGTACTTC CASREGRLDEQYF
- 15 - TRBJ2-7 TRBV5-1 TGCGCCAGCAGCTTGGCCAGTAGGGGTTCCTACGAGCAGTACTTC CASSLASRGSYEQYF
- 17 - TRBJ1-3 TRBV18 TGTGCCAGCTCACCAAGTACCGGGGTGAGCTCTGGAAACACCATATATTTT CASSPSTGVSSGNTIYF
- 13 - TRBJ1-2 TRBV29-1 TGCAGCGTTTATGGCAGTAATAACTATGGCTACACCTTC CSVYGSNNYGYTF
- 13 - TRBJ1-1 TRBV6-6 TGTGCCAGCAGTGACACAGGGATCCCTGAAGCTTTCTTT CASSDTGIPEAFF
once 16 - TRBJ1-1 TRBV2 TGTGCCAGCAGTGAGCACCGTGTCGGGGTGAGCACTGAAGCTTTCTTT CASSEHRVGVSTEAFF
- 15 TRBD1 TRBJ1-2 TRBV5-4 TGTGCCAGCAGCTTAGCGGACAGGCCCTTCTATGGCTACACCTTC CASSLADRPFYGYTF
- 15 - TRBJ1-2 TRBV27 TGTGCCAGCAGTTTATCAATGGAGGCTATCTATGGCTACACCTTC CASSLSMEAIYGYTF
once 15 TRBD1 TRBJ1-1 TRBV7-2 TGTGCCAGCAGCTTCTACAGGGGAGGGGACACTGAAGCTTTCTTT CASSFYRGGDTEAFF
- 15 TRBD2 TRBJ2-3 TRBV5-1 TGCGCCAGCAGCCGAGCGGGGGGACTCACAGATACGCAGTATTTT CASSRAGGLTDTQYF